This T cell receptor (beta chain) comes out of a study of beta chain features in type 1 diabetes. Study conclusions and caveats: Type 1 diabetes patients had TCRB CDR3s that were shorter (moderately but significantly so) in all four CD4+ subsets. Among type 1 diabetes patients, VDJ junctions had fewer insertions and more deletions.

Unmatched junction bases numbered 7, after V lost 7 bases and J lost 8 bases. The germline CDR1 and CDR2 sequences are SGHTA and FQGNSA. The CDR3 has 13 amino acids. Expressed TCRB transcripts got sequenced, as all isolated RNA was reverse transcribed. TCRdb's table, derived via immunoSEQ multiplex PCR, lists solely in-frame clones and lacks some. The sample records more than 150,000 clones, about 13% being singletons. The authors sorted CD4+ naive, central memory, regulatory and stem cell-like memory cells via CD45RO/CCR7/CD25/CD127/CD95/CD27. This clone is judged medium-sized. Its antigen is still unknown.

V and J are TRBV7-2 and TRBJ2-1; 8 bases are a match to TRBD2. This TCR was recovered from a young woman in good health. Sequenced input: central memory CD4+ T cells from blood. The CDR3 loop is CASTLLAGDEQFF. The CDR3 bases are TGTGCCAGCACCCTTCTAGCGGGCGATGAGCAGTTCTTC.